The rows below give T cell receptor beta chains drawn from one sample of a study of blood T cells in healthy people across ages. TCRdb redid the calling of the 5' RACE reads with MiXCR, one entry per CDR3 protein. The table has a few hundred thousand distinct CDR3 sequences, over 45% seen once; the top ten hold 50% to 65%. What was sequenced was blood. These receptors all stem from a man between 60 and 75 years old in good health. CDR3s include the opening cysteine and the closing phenylalanine or tryptophan. Fields, in order: V gene, J gene, clone size, D gene, CDR3 protein, CDR3 DNA. The D gene is left open where the match is weak. The size of a clone is reported for some rows only, either as once, few or many, or as a class for expanded clones.

v_gene: TRBV7-2; j_gene: TRBJ2-3; abundance: .; d_gene: .; CDR3aa: CASSPRRDLLGTQYF; CDR3nt: TGTGCCAGCAGCCCCCGGCGGGACCTTCTTGGGACGCAGTATTTT
v_gene: TRBV3-1; j_gene: TRBJ2-1; abundance: .; d_gene: TRBD2; CDR3aa: CASSLLHGLALNEQFF; CDR3nt: TGTGCCAGCAGCCTCCTGCACGGACTAGCCCTCAATGAGCAGTTCTTC
v_gene: TRBV2; j_gene: TRBJ1-5; abundance: .; d_gene: .; CDR3aa: CASSDGQGVQPQHF; CDR3nt: TGTGCCAGCAGTGACGGTCAGGGAGTTCAGCCCCAGCATTTT
v_gene: TRBV3-1; j_gene: TRBJ2-2; abundance: .; d_gene: .; CDR3aa: CASSQVFGNTGELFF; CDR3nt: TGTGCCAGCAGCCAAGTTTTCGGCAACACCGGGGAGCTGTTTTTT
v_gene: TRBV7-9; j_gene: TRBJ2-3; abundance: .; d_gene: TRBD2; CDR3aa: CAGTSGGTDTQYF; CDR3nt: TGTGCCGGGACTAGCGGGGGCACAGATACGCAGTATTTT
v_gene: TRBV9; j_gene: TRBJ2-5; abundance: .; d_gene: .; CDR3aa: CASSVEGTISPQYF; CDR3nt: TGTGCCAGCAGCGTAGAGGGCACCATCTCACCGCAGTACTTC
v_gene: TRBV20-1; j_gene: TRBJ2-5; abundance: .; d_gene: TRBD2; CDR3aa: CSAPLLAGGGETQYF; CDR3nt: TGCAGTGCCCCCCTATTAGCGGGAGGGGGGGAGACCCAGTACTTC
v_gene: TRBV6-1; j_gene: TRBJ1-2; abundance: .; d_gene: .; CDR3aa: CASSEYHRRGNGYTF; CDR3nt: TGTGCCAGCAGTGAATACCACCGCCGGGGGAATGGCTACACCTTC
v_gene: TRBV5-1; j_gene: TRBJ2-3; abundance: .; d_gene: TRBD2; CDR3aa: CASSSSSGVRGTDTQYF; CDR3nt: TGCGCCAGCAGCTCTTCTAGCGGGGTCCGTGGCACAGATACGCAGTATTTT
v_gene: TRBV6-6; j_gene: TRBJ1-5; abundance: .; d_gene: .; CDR3aa: CASTSGQYSNQPQHF; CDR3nt: TGTGCCAGCACTTCAGGGCAGTATAGCAATCAGCCCCAGCATTTT
v_gene: TRBV13; j_gene: TRBJ2-3; abundance: many; d_gene: TRBD2; CDR3aa: CASSLGAGDNTDTQYF; CDR3nt: TGTGCCAGCAGCTTAGGAGCGGGAGATAACACAGATACGCAGTATTTT
v_gene: TRBV7-2; j_gene: TRBJ2-1; abundance: .; d_gene: TRBD2; CDR3aa: CASSLAPGTRGDNEQFF; CDR3nt: TGTGCCAGCAGCTTAGCCCCCGGGACTAGAGGCGACAATGAGCAGTTCTTC
v_gene: TRBV4-3; j_gene: TRBJ2-7; abundance: .; d_gene: TRBD1; CDR3aa: CASSPKLGRQGAYEQYF; CDR3nt: TGCGCCAGCAGCCCAAAGCTCGGGAGACAGGGGGCCTACGAGCAGTACTTC
v_gene: TRBV29-1; j_gene: TRBJ2-3; abundance: many; d_gene: .; CDR3aa: CSATGSTDTQYF; CDR3nt: TGCAGCGCAACAGGTAGCACAGATACGCAGTATTTT
v_gene: TRBV6-6; j_gene: TRBJ2-3; abundance: once; d_gene: .; CDR3aa: CASSYQGSDTQYF; CDR3nt: TGTGCCAGCAGTTACCAAGGTTCAGATACGCAGTATTTT
v_gene: TRBV6-1; j_gene: TRBJ1-1; abundance: .; d_gene: .; CDR3aa: CASSLQAVNTEAFF; CDR3nt: TGTGCCAGCTCTCTCCAGGCGGTGAACACTGAAGCTTTCTTT
v_gene: TRBV3-1; j_gene: TRBJ2-4; abundance: few; d_gene: .; CDR3aa: CASSPFGGGRDIQYF; CDR3nt: TGTGCCAGCAGCCCCTTTGGCGGGGGCCGGGACATTCAGTACTTC
v_gene: TRBV20-1; j_gene: TRBJ2-5; abundance: .; d_gene: .; CDR3aa: CSARVMETQYF; CDR3nt: TGCAGTGCTAGAGTGATGGAGACCCAGTACTTC
v_gene: TRBV14; j_gene: TRBJ2-6; abundance: .; d_gene: .; CDR3aa: CASSQRMGGANVLTF; CDR3nt: TGTGCCAGCAGCCAACGTATGGGTGGGGCCAACGTCCTGACTTTC
v_gene: TRBV20-1; j_gene: TRBJ2-3; abundance: .; d_gene: .; CDR3aa: CSATYFTDTQYF; CDR3nt: TGCAGTGCTACGTACTTCACAGATACGCAGTATTTT
v_gene: TRBV3-1; j_gene: TRBJ1-6; abundance: .; d_gene: .; CDR3aa: CASSQKGVRSPLHF; CDR3nt: TGTGCCAGCAGCCAAAAGGGGGTAAGGTCACCCCTCCACTTT
v_gene: TRBV27; j_gene: TRBJ2-1; abundance: .; d_gene: .; CDR3aa: CASSLSIGNEQFF; CDR3nt: TGTGCCAGCAGTTTATCGATAGGAAATGAGCAGTTCTTC
v_gene: TRBV27; j_gene: TRBJ1-5; abundance: .; d_gene: .; CDR3aa: CASSTLQGRQQPQHF; CDR3nt: TGTGCCAGCAGTACACTTCAGGGTCGTCAACAGCCCCAGCATTTT
v_gene: TRBV18; j_gene: TRBJ1-1; abundance: .; d_gene: .; CDR3aa: CASSPPNGGKNTEAFF; CDR3nt: TGTGCCAGCTCACCACCGAACGGCGGAAAGAACACTGAAGCTTTCTTT
v_gene: TRBV7-2; j_gene: TRBJ2-7; abundance: many; d_gene: .; CDR3aa: CASSLSYEQYF; CDR3nt: TGTGCCAGCAGCCTCTCCTACGAGCAGTACTTC
v_gene: TRBV20-1; j_gene: TRBJ2-5; abundance: .; d_gene: .; CDR3aa: CSALIPASAETQYF; CDR3nt: TGCAGTGCCCTTATCCCGGCTAGCGCCGAGACCCAGTACTTC
v_gene: TRBV7-9; j_gene: TRBJ1-2; abundance: many; d_gene: TRBD1; CDR3aa: CASSLGQGHYGYTF; CDR3nt: TGTGCCAGCAGCTTAGGACAGGGGCACTATGGCTACACCTTC
v_gene: TRBV28; j_gene: TRBJ1-1; abundance: .; d_gene: TRBD1; CDR3aa: CASSWNRGLNTEAFF; CDR3nt: TGTGCCAGCAGTTGGAACAGGGGTTTGAACACTGAAGCTTTCTTT
v_gene: TRBV27; j_gene: TRBJ2-7; abundance: .; d_gene: .; CDR3aa: CASSLILGEQYF; CDR3nt: TGTGCCAGCAGTTTGATACTGGGCGAGCAGTACTTC
v_gene: TRBV2; j_gene: TRBJ1-2; abundance: .; d_gene: .; CDR3aa: CASRARRDNTAYTF; CDR3nt: TGTGCCAGCAGGGCCCGGCGGGACAATACTGCATACACCTTC
v_gene: TRBV7-2; j_gene: TRBJ2-3; abundance: .; d_gene: .; CDR3aa: CASSLNGGRRADTQYF; CDR3nt: TGTGCCAGCAGCTTAAATGGGGGAAGGCGGGCAGATACGCAGTATTTT
v_gene: TRBV24-1; j_gene: TRBJ2-1; abundance: .; d_gene: TRBD2; CDR3aa: CATSDSGTSGSGYEQFF; CDR3nt: TGTGCCACCAGTGATTCGGGGACTAGCGGGAGTGGGTATGAGCAGTTCTTC
v_gene: TRBV12-3/TRBV12-4; j_gene: TRBJ1-2; abundance: few; d_gene: .; CDR3aa: CASSFIGYYGYTF; CDR3nt: TGTGCCAGCAGTTTCATAGGGTACTATGGCTACACCTTC
v_gene: TRBV12-3/TRBV12-4; j_gene: TRBJ2-2; abundance: .; d_gene: TRBD1; CDR3aa: CASSLLVVGQGASGELFF; CDR3nt: TGTGCCAGCAGTCTCCTAGTGGTCGGGCAGGGGGCGTCCGGGGAGCTGTTTTTT